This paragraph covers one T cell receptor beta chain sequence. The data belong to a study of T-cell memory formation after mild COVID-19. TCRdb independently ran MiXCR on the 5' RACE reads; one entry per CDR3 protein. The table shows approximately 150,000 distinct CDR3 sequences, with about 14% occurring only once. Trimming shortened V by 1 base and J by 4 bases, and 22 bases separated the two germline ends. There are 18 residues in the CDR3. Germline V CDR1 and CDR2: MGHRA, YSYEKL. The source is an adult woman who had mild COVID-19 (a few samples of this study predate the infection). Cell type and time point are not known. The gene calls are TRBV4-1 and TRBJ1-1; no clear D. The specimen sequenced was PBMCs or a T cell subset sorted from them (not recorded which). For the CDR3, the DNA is TGCGCCAGCAGCCAAGGGCCGTTCGCGAAGGGTAAATCCACTGAAGCTTTCTTT. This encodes CASSQGPFAKGKSTEAFF.